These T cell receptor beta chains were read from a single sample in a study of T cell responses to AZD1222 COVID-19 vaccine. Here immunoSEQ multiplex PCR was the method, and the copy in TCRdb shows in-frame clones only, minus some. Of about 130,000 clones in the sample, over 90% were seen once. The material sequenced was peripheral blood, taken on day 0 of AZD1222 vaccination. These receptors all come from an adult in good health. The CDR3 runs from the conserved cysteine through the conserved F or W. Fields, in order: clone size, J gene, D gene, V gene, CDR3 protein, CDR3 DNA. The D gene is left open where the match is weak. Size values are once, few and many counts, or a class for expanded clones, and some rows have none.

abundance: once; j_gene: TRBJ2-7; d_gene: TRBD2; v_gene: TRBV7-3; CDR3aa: CASSLRTSGSDSYEQYF; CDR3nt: TGTGCCAGCAGCTTAAGGACTAGCGGGAGCGATTCCTACGAGCAGTACTTC
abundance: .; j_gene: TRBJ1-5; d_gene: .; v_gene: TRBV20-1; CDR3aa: CSASGTLYSNQPQHF; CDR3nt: TGCAGTGCTAGTGGGACATTATATAGCAATCAGCCCCAGCATTTT
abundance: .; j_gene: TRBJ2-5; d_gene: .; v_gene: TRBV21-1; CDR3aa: CASSNFGRIQETQYF; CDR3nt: TGTGCCAGCAGCAACTTCGGACGGATCCAAGAGACCCAGTACTTC
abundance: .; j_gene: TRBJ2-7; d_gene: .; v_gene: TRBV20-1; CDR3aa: CSASLQGGNYEQYF; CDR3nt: TGCAGTGCTAGTTTGCAGGGGGGGAACTACGAGCAGTACTTC
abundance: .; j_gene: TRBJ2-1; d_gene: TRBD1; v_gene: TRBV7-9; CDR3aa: CASRGTGKYNEQFF; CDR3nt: TGTGCCAGCAGAGGGACAGGGAAATACAATGAGCAGTTCTTC
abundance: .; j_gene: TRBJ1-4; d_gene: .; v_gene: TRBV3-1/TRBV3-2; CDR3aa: CASSQVPRGNEKLFF; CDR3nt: TGTGCCAGCAGCCAAGTTCCTCGGGGTAATGAAAAACTGTTTTTT
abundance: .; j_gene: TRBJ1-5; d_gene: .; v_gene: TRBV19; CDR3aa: CASSIVTGNQPQHF; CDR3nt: TGTGCCAGTAGTATAGTCACTGGAAATCAGCCCCAGCATTTT
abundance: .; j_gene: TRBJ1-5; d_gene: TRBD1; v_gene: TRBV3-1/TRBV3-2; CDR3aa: CASSQDSQGGSQPQHF; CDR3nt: TGTGCCAGCAGCCAAGATTCTCAGGGGGGGAGTCAGCCCCAGCATTTT
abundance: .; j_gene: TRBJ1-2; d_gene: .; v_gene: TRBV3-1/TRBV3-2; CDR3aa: CASSRQGLASGYTF; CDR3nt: TGTGCCAGCAGTCGGCAGGGTTTAGCGAGTGGCTACACCTTC
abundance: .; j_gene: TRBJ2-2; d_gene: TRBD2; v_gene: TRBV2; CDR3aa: CASSEEAGGRRELFF; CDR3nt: TGTGCCAGCAGTGAAGAGGCGGGAGGCCGTCGGGAGCTGTTTTTT
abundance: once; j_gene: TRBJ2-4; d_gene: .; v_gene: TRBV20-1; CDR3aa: CSASPIRDIRGNIQYF; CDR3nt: TGCAGTGCTAGTCCAATCCGGGACATCCGGGGCAACATTCAGTACTTC
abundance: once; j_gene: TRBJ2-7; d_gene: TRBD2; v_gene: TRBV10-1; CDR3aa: CASRGGLAELHYEQYF; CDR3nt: TGCGCCAGCAGGGGGGGACTAGCGGAGCTCCACTACGAGCAGTACTTC
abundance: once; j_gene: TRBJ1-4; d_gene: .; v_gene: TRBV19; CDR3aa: CASSSSVATNEKLFF; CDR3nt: TGTGCCAGTAGTAGTTCGGTTGCAACTAATGAAAAACTGTTTTTT
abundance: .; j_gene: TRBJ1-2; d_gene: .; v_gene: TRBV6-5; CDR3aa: CASSKRGDGYTF; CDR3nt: TGTGCCAGCAGCAAGAGGGGAGATGGCTACACCTTC
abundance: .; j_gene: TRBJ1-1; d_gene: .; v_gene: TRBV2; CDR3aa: CATQQNTEAFF; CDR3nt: TGTGCCACCCAGCAGAACACTGAAGCTTTCTTT
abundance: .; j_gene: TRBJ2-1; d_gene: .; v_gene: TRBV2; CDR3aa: CASSGQLYNEQFF; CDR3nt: TGTGCCAGCAGTGGTCAGCTTTACAATGAGCAGTTCTTC
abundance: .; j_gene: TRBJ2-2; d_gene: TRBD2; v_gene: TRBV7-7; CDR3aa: CASSLTSGPGGGELFF; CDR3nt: TGTGCTAGCAGCTTAACTAGCGGCCCTGGCGGCGGGGAGCTGTTTTTT
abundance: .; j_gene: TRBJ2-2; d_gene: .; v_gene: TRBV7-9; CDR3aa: CASSGPEDQNTGELFF; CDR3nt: TGTGCCAGCAGCGGCCCGGAGGACCAGAACACCGGGGAGCTGTTTTTT
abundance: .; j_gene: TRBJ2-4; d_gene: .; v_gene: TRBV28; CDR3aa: CASSPTGGGGNIQYF; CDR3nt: TGTGCCAGCAGTCCTACCGGGGGAGGGGGAAACATTCAGTACTTC
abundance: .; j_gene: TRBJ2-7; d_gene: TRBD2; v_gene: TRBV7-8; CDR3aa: CASSLLAGGNEQYF; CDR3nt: TGTGCCAGCAGCTTACTAGCGGGAGGGAACGAGCAGTACTTC
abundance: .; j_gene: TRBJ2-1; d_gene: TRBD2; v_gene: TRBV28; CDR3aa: CASSTGLAGLNEQFF; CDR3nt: TGTGCCAGCAGTACCGGACTAGCGGGACTGAATGAGCAGTTCTTC
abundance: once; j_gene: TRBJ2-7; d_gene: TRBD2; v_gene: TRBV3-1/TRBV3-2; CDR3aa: CASSQATSGSYEQYF; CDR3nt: TGTGCCAGCAGCCAAGCGACTAGCGGCTCCTACGAGCAGTACTTC
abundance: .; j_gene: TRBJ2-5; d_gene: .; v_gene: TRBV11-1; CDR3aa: CASSLLLEMETQYF; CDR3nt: TGTGCCAGCAGCTTATTGCTTGAAATGGAGACCCAGTACTTC
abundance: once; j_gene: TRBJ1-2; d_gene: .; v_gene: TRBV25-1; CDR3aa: CASSPLGAGKEDNGYTF; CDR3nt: TGTGCCAGCAGCCCGTTGGGGGCAGGGAAGGAAGACAATGGCTACACCTTC
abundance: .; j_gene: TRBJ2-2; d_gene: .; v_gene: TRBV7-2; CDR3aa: CASSLSLTGELFF; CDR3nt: TGTGCCAGCAGCTTATCCCTGACCGGGGAGCTGTTTTTT